This TCR beta chain was obtained from a study of cytomegalovirus exposure and HLA in healthy donors. Looking at the study overall: An analysis done earlier identified almost 120 million unique TCR beta sequences from about 179 million T cells. Findings and caveats of the study: Later analysis suggested links between common viral pathogens and several top significant clusters.

As for this clone: Its antigen is not known.

The PCR made use of 60 Vbeta and 13 Jbeta primers. Using immunoSEQ multiplex PCR, the repertoire was profiled, and TCRdb retains in-frame clones only, with some absent. The data show fewer than 150,000 clones, about 74% seen once. V gave up 2 bases and J gave up 1 base; unmatched junction bases: 11. The CDR3 has 17 residues. Germline values: CDR1 SGHKS, CDR2 YYEKEE (reference sequence). Donors were nominally healthy when sampled, though unrecorded immune exposures were likely. V and J are TRBV5-5 and TRBJ1-1; 7 bases map to TRBD1. The origin of this receptor is a man aged 25-45 years in good health and CMV-seronegative. Sequences were obtained from PBMCs. The CDR3 nucleotides are TGTGCCAGCAGCTTTTCGGGACAGCTTTTGGGGAACACTGAAGCTTTCTTT. This codes for CASSFSGQLLGNTEAFF.